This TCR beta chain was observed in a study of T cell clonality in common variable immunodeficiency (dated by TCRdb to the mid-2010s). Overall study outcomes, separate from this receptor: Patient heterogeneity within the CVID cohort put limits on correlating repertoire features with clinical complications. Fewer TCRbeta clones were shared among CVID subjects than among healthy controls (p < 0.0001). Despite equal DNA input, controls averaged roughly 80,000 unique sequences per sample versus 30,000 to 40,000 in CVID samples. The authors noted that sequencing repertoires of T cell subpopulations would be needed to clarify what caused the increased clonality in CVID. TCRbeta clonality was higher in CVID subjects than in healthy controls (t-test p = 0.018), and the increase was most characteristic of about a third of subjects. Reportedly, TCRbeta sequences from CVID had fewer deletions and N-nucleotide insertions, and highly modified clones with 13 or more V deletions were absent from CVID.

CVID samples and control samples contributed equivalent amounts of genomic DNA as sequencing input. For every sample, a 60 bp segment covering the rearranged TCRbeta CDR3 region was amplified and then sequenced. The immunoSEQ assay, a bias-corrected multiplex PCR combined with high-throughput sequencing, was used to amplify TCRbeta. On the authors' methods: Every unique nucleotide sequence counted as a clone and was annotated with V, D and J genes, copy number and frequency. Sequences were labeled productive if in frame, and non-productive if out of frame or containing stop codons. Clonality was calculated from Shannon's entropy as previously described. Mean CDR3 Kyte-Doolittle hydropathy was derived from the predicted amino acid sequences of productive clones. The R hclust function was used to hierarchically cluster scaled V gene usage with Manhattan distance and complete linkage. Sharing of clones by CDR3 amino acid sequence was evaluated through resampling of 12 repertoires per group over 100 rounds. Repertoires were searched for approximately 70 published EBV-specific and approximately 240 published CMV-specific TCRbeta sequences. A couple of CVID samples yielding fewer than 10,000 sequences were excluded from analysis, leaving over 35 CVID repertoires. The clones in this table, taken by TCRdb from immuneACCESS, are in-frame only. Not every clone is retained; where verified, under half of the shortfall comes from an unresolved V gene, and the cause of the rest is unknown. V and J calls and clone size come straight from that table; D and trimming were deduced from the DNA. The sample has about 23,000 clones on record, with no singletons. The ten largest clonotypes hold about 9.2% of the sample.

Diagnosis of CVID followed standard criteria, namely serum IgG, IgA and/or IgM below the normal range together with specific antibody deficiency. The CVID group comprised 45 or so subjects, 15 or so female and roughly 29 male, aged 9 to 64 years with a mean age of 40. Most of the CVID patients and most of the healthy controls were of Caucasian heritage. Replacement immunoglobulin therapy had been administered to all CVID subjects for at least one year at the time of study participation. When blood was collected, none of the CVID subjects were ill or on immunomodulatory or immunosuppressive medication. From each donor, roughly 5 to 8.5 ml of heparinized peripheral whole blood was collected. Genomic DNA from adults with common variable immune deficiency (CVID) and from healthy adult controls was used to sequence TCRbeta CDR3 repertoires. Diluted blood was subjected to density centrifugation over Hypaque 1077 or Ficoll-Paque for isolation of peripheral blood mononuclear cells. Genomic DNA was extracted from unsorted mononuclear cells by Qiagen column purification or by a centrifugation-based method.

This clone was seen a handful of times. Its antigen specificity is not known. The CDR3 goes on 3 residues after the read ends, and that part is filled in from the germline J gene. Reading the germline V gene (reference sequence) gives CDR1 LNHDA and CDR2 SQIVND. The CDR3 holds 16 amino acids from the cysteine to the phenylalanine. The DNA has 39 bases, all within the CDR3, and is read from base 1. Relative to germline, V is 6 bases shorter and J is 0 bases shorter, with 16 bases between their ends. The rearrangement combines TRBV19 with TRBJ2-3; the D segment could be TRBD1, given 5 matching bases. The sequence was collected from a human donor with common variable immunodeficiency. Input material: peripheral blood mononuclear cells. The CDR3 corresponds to CASSSRQLSSTDTQYF. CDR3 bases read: TGTGCCAGTAGCTCCCGACAGTTATCTAGCACAGATACG. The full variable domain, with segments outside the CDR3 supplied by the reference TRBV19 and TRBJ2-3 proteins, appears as DGGITQSPKYLFRKEGQNVTLSCEQNLNHDAMYWYRQDPGQGLRLIYYSQIVNDFQKGDIAEGYSVSREKKESFPLTVTSAQKNPTAFYLCASSSRQLSSTDTQYFGPGTRLTVL.